This T cell receptor (beta chain) originates from a study of beta chain features in type 1 diabetes. Study results and limitations: Researchers report that Type 1 diabetes patients had moderately but significantly shorter TCRB CDR3s across all four CD4+ subsets. Patients showed naive, central memory and Treg TCRB repertoires that appeared more similar than those of healthy donors.

In regard to this clone: Its target is not known.

TCRB transcripts that were expressed got sequenced, as all of the isolated RNA had been reverse transcribed. TCRdb's copy holds only in-frame clones and misses some; the assay was immunoSEQ multiplex PCR. The profile shows about 700,000 clones, roughly 13% of them singletons. CDR3 length: 14 amino acids. V was clipped by 0 bases and J by 5 bases; unmatched bases: 1. Germline loops: CDR1 SGHRS, CDR2 YFSETQ. This clonotype was sampled from a man aged 18 to 30 with type 1 diabetes. The sample comprised naive CD4+ T cells from blood. The chain is built from TRBV5-1 and TRBJ1-4; 7 bases are shared with TRBD1. CDR3 bases: TGCGCCAGCAGCTTGGAGACAGGGAATGAAAAACTGTTTTTT. Its translation: CASSLETGNEKLFF.